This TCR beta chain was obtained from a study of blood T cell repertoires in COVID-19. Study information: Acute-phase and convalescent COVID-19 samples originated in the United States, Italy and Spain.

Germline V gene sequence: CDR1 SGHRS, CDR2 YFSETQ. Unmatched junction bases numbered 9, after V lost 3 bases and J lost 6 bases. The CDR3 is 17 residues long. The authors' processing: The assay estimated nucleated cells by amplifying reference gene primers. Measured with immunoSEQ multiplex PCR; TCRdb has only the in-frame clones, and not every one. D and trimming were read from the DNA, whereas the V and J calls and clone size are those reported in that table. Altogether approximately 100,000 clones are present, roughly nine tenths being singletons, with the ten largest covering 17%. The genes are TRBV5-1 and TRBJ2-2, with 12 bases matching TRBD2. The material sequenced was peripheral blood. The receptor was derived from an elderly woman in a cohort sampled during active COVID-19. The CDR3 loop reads CASSWVGTSGSSGELFF. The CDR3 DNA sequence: TGCGCCAGCAGCTGGGTTGGGACTAGCGGGTCCTCCGGGGAGCTGTTTTTT.